This T cell receptor beta chain was sequenced during a study of T-cell reconstitution after alpha-beta-depleted transplantation in children. General study points: In some patients, recipient T cells and intrathymic progenitors surviving conditioning explained high day-60 diversity.

Unique molecular identifiers were built into the TCRbeta library. TCRdb processed the PCR reads anew with MiXCR; each CDR3 protein has one entry. In the table there are hundreds of thousands of distinct CDR3 sequences, over 10% of which are singletons. Looked up from germline, CDR1 is ENHRY and CDR2 is SYGVKD. V lost 3 bases, J lost 5 bases, and 3 bases stayed unmatched. The CDR3 has 15 amino acids. Notes on this clonotype: Its antigen is as yet unknown.

The TCR comes from a girl aged 2-10 years with congenital amegakaryocytic thrombocytopenia, due to receive a stem cell transplant. The J gene is TRBJ2-1, the V gene TRBV10-3, with 11 positions matching TRBD2. The sample was PBMCs, taken before TCRalphabeta/CD19-depleted stem cell transplant. The CDR3 sequence: CAISDLAGGNNEQFF. CDR3 sequence (DNA): TGTGCCATCAGTGATCTAGCGGGAGGAAACAATGAGCAGTTCTTC.